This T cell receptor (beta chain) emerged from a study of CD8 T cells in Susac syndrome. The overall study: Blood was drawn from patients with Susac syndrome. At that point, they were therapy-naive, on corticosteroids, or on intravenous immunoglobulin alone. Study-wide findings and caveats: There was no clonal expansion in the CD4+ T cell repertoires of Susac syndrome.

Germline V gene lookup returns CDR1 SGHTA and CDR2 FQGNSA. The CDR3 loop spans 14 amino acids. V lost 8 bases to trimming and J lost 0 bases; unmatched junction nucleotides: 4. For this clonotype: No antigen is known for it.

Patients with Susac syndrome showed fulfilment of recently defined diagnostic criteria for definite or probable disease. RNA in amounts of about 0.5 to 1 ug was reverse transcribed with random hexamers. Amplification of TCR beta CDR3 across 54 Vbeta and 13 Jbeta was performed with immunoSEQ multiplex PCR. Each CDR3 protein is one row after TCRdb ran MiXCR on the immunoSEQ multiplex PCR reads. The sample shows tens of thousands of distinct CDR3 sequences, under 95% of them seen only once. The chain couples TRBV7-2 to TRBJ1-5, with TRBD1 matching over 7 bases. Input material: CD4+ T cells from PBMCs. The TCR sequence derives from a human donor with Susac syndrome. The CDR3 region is CASGDSNSNQPQHF. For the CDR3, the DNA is TGTGCCAGCGGGGACAGCAATAGCAATCAGCCCCAGCATTTT.